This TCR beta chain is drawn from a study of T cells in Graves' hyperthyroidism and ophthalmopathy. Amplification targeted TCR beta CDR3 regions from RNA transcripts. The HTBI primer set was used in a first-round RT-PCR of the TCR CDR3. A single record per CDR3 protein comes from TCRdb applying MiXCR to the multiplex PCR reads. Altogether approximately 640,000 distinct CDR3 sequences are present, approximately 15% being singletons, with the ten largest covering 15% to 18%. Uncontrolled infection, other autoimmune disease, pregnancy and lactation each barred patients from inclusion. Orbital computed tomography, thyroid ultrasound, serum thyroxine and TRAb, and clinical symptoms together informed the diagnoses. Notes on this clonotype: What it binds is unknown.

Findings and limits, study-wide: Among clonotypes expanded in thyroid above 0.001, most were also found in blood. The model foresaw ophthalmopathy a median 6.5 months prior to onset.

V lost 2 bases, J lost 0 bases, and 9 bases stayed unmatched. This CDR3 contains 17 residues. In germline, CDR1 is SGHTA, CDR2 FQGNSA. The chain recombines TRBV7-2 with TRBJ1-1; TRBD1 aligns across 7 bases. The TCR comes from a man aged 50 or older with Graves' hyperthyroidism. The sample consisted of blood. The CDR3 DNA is TGTGCCAGCAGCTTACGGTTAACAGGGGATATGAACACTGAAGCTTTCTTT. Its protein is CASSLRLTGDMNTEAFF.